This record concerns one T cell receptor (beta chain) sequence. Its target is unknown. Germline lookup yields CDR1 SGDLS and CDR2 YYNGEE. The trim removed 2 bases at V and 7 bases at J, leaving 11 bases unmatched. This CDR3 has 16 residues. This entry comes from a study of T-cell memory formation after mild COVID-19. General study points: Among clones contracting day 15 to 85, CD4/CD8 was balanced, whereas later expanders leaned CD4+. In pre-infection memory, a portion of responding clones appeared, which suggested that cross-reactive memory joined. Nothing confirmed that second-wave clones peaking on day 37 were specific for SARS-CoV-2. Clones that contracted clustered mainly in CM and EM if CD4+ and in EMRA if CD8+.

TCRdb redid the calling of the 5' RACE reads with MiXCR, one entry per CDR3 protein. The repertoire holds under 450,000 distinct CDR3 sequences, with 20% to 25% as singletons. The clonotype was recovered from a man between 18 and 35 years old who had mild COVID-19 (a few samples of this study predate the infection). Cell type and time point are not known. This sequence joins TRBV9 and TRBJ2-1, with TRBD2 matching 8 bases. The sample was PBMCs or a T cell subset sorted from them (not recorded which). The CDR3 DNA follows: TGTGCCAGCAGCGTTTCGGGGGGGAACGTAGGGAATGAGCAGTTCTTC. This encodes CASSVSGGNVGNEQFF.